Listed below are T cell receptor beta chains from one sample, sequenced in a study of metastatic and nonmetastatic thyroid tumors. MiXCR reprocessed the PCR reads for TCRdb. In the table there are 30,000 to 45,000 clones, around 20% of which are singletons. The specimen sequenced was blood. The receptors come from a female donor with papillary thyroid cancer or a benign thyroid nodule (not recorded which). Some clones in this sample may be carry-over from other donors' samples. CDR3s include the opening cysteine and the closing phenylalanine or tryptophan. The D gene is left open where the match is weak. Size tells how often a clone was seen (once, few, many) or the class of an expanded clone, and some rows leave it out.

clone_size	j_call	d_call	v_call	cdr3_nt	cdr3_aa
.	TRBJ1-1	.	TRBV6-1	TGTGCCAGCTCTCTCGACAGGAGTGGGGTTGCTTTCTTT	CASSLDRSGVAFF
many	TRBJ1-1	.	TRBV30	TGTGCCTGGAGACCCGTGGACACTGAAGCTTTCTTT	CAWRPVDTEAFF
many	TRBJ2-1	TRBD2	TRBV2	TGTGCCAGCAGCCGTACTAGCGGGAGGGATGGTGAGCAGTTCTTC	CASSRTSGRDGEQFF
many	TRBJ2-3	TRBD2	TRBV11-2	TGTGCCAGCAGCTTAGACCCTTCCGGGACTACTCACACAGATACGCAGTATTTT	CASSLDPSGTTHTDTQYF
many	TRBJ1-1	.	TRBV28	TGTGCCAGCAGTTTATGGGGATCTGAAGCTTTCTTT	CASSLWGSEAFF
many	TRBJ2-3	TRBD1	TRBV4-2	TGTGCCAGCAGCCAACACACCGGGACAGGGTCAGATACGCAGTATTTT	CASSQHTGTGSDTQYF
.	TRBJ2-5	.	TRBV28	TGTGCCAGCAGTACTCTCGAAGAGACCAGGTACTTC	CASSTLEETRYF
.	TRBJ2-3	.	TRBV30	TGTGCCTGGAGTAGCGGGAGCACAGATACGCAGTATTTT	CAWSSGSTDTQYF
many	TRBJ2-1	TRBD2	TRBV20-1	TGCAGTGCTAGTGTTAGCGGGAGACATAATGAGCAGTTCTTC	CSASVSGRHNEQFF
.	TRBJ2-3	TRBD2	TRBV6-2/TRBV6-3	TGTGCCACCAAGACCTGGACTAGCCGCACAGATACGCAGTATTTT	CATKTWTSRTDTQYF
many	TRBJ2-3	.	TRBV20-1	TGCAGTGCTAGAGATGGCCAGCAGACCACAGATACGCAGTATTTT	CSARDGQQTTDTQYF
few	TRBJ1-1	TRBD1	TRBV6-1	TGTACCAGCGATAACAGGGGATTAAACACTGAGGCTTTCTTT	CTSDNRGLNTEAFF
many	TRBJ2-2	.	TRBV7-2	TGTGCCAGCAGCTTACACCCGGACAGCACCGGGGAGCTGTTTTTT	CASSLHPDSTGELFF
medium-sized	TRBJ1-3	.	TRBV28	TGTGCCAGCAGTCCCGGGCTCACCTCTGGAAACACCATATATTTT	CASSPGLTSGNTIYF
.	TRBJ2-7	.	TRBV11-2	TGTGCCAGCAGCCCTGACAGTAGCTCCTACGAGCAGTACTTC	CASSPDSSSYEQYF
.	TRBJ2-2	TRBD1	TRBV30	TGTGCCTGGCAAGGGACAGGGGGCGTGGGGGTCGGTGAGCCGTTTTTT	CAWQGTGGVGVGEPFF
many	TRBJ1-5	.	TRBV19	TGTGCCAGTAGTATCTTCCCGGACCCTAGCAATCAGCCCCAGCATTTT	CASSIFPDPSNQPQHF
many	TRBJ2-4	.	TRBV4-1	TGCGCCAGCAGCCCTCGGATGATAGCCAAAAACATTCAGTACTTC	CASSPRMIAKNIQYF
many	TRBJ2-1	.	TRBV20-1	TGCAGTGCGAAAACCGGGACTCTGGTCAACGAGCAGTTCTTC	CSAKTGTLVNEQFF
.	TRBJ2-1	.	TRBV2	TGTGCCAGCAGCCTGGAGGGGGATGACCAGTTCTTC	CASSLEGDDQFF
many	TRBJ2-3	.	TRBV7-8	TGTGCCAGCAGCCTGGGGGCAGATACGCAGTATTTT	CASSLGADTQYF
few	TRBJ2-1	.	TRBV28	TGTGCCAGCCGTCCCAAGAGGAGGGTCGGATCCTACAATGAGCAGTTCTTC	CASRPKRRVGSYNEQFF
once	TRBJ2-7	.	TRBV7-9	TGTGCCACCGGACGGACGAACTCCTACGAGCAGTACTTC	CATGRTNSYEQYF
many	TRBJ2-2	.	TRBV20-1	TGCACCGGGATTGTAGGGGTTACCGGGGAGCTGTTTTTT	CTGIVGVTGELFF